This TCR beta chain was recovered during a study of T cells expressing NK-cell markers. Each CDR3 protein gets one entry in TCRdb, which reprocessed the 5' RACE reads and gives no DNA. Across around 180,000 distinct CDR3 sequences, the top ten clones capture around 20% of the sample. CDR1 SGHRS and CDR2 YFSETQ come from the germline V gene. CDR3 length equals 16 residues. Sequencing was done on a sample of blood T cells: a sorted CD56 or NKG2C T cell subset, CD4+ or CD8+ T cells, or bulk PBMC T cells (not recorded which). The origin of this receptor is a man aged 18 to 69 in good health. The rearrangement joins TRBV5-1 to TRBJ2-7; the D call of TRBD1 rests on TCRdb alone, since no DNA is present to check it. CDR3 region: CASSLGSPEGSYEQYF.